A single sample gave rise to the 24 T cell receptor beta chains below, sequenced in a study of beta chain features in type 1 diabetes. Study-wide points: A moderate, significant TCRB CDR3 shortening appeared in type 1 diabetes across four CD4+ subsets.

Their specific antigens are unknown. What was sequenced were expressed TCRB transcripts, since all of the isolated RNA had been reverse transcribed. Generated by immunoSEQ multiplex PCR, the TCRdb table keeps only in-frame clones and is missing some. The profile covers almost 350,000 clones, with over 7% appearing a single time and approximately 1% taken by the ten largest. The sequenced material came from central memory CD4+ T cells from blood. The receptors stem from a man younger than 40 with type 1 diabetes.

This clone has a handful of counts. Additional DNA sequences in this sample encode the identical CDR3. The rearrangement uses TRBV4-3 and TRBJ2-7; 9 bases align to TRBD1. The CDR3 sequence is 14 residues long. Germline CDR1 LGHNA, CDR2 YSLEER. After removal of 0 bases from V and 4 bases from J, the junction contained 1 base not matched to a gene. CDR3 amino acids: CASSQDGTGYEQYF. The CDR3 nucleotides are TGCGCCAGCAGCCAAGATGGGACAGGGTACGAGCAGTACTTC.

The sample holds many counts of this clone. The V gene is TRBV11-2, the J gene TRBJ2-7; D not resolved. The germline CDR1 and CDR2 sequences are SGHAT and FQNNGV. CDR3 length: 18 residues. Trimming removed 0 bases at V and 5 bases at J, with 23 bases between. As DNA, the CDR3 is TGTGCCAGCAGCTTAGAAGCTCCGCCAGCCCTGAAGGGCGACGAGCAGTACTTC. This sequence encodes CASSLEAPPALKGDEQYF.

The chain combines TRBV11-2 with TRBJ2-2; no reliable D call. V was pared by 5 bases and J by 1 base, with 8 bases between. Germline lookup yields CDR1 SGHAT and CDR2 FQNNGV. There are 14 residues in the CDR3. Written as DNA, the CDR3 is TGTGCCAGCAGCATCAACAGGAACACCGGGGAGCTGTTTTTT. Translated: CASSINRNTGELFF.

The V gene is TRBV7-6, the J gene TRBJ2-7; 12 nucleotides agree with TRBD2. The CDR3 totals 16 residues. Germline loops: CDR1 SGHVS, CDR2 FNYEAQ. The V segment lost 5 bases and the J segment 6 bases; nucleotides outside the gene matches: 11. CDR3 sequence: CASSPRTSGELSEQYF. The CDR3 bases are TGTGCCAGCAGCCCAAGGACTAGCGGGGAACTGAGCGAGCAGTACTTC. Complete variable domain (other parts from reference TRBV7-6 and TRBJ2-7): GAGVSQSPRYKVTKRGQDVALRCDPISGHVSLYWYRQALGQGPEFLTYFNYEAQQDKSGLPNDRFSAERPEGSISTLTIQRTEQRDSAMYRCASSPRTSGELSEQYFGPGTRLTVT.

This clone was detected a few times. As DNA, the CDR3 is TGCGCCAGCAGCCAAGATGTAACGGATGAGCAGTTCTTC. It is translated as CASSQDVTDEQFF. The gene calls are TRBV4-3 and TRBJ2-1; no reliable D call. The CDR3 has 13 amino acids. Germline CDR1 reads LGHNA; CDR2 reads YSLEER. V lost 0 bases and J lost 8, with 8 bases in between.

This clone was seen a few times. J is TRBJ2-2 and V is TRBV7-8; 9 nucleotides line up with TRBD1. Germline CDR1 is SGHVS and CDR2 is FQNEAQ. V gave up 2 bases and J gave up 7 bases; unmatched junction bases: 2. CDR3 length: 14 residues. For the CDR3, the DNA is TGTGCCAGCAGCTTAAGGGACAGGGACGGGGAGCTGTTTTTT. As protein: CASSLRDRDGELFF.

This clone has more than one count but fewer than ten. The genes are TRBV7-2 and TRBJ1-4, with 7 bases lining up with TRBD1. The junction had 8 bases not matched to a gene; V was cut back by 4 bases and J by 3 bases. The CDR3 runs to 16 residues. CDR1 SGHTA and CDR2 FQGNSA come from the germline V gene. The CDR3 region is CASSSLPGQPNEKLFF. CDR3 nucleotide sequence: TGTGCCAGCAGCTCTCTTCCGGGACAGCCTAATGAAAAACTGTTTTTT.

This clone was observed a handful of times. This sample also contains other DNA sequences that code for the same CDR3. The chain carries TRBV5-1 and TRBJ1-1; 8 nucleotides match TRBD1. The V gene's germline CDR1 is SGHRS and CDR2 YFSETQ. The CDR3 consists of 13 residues. V shed 0 bases and J 5 bases; nucleotides not matched to a gene: 0. The CDR3 coding sequence is TGCGCCAGCAGCTTGGACAGGGGGACTGAAGCTTTCTTT. This gives the protein CASSLDRGTEAFF.

This clone was counted a few times. The chain links TRBV5-6 to TRBJ2-1; D call uncertain. Germline V gene sequence: CDR1 SGHDT, CDR2 YYEEEE. There are 13 residues in the CDR3. V gave up 0 bases and J gave up 3 bases, with 4 bases separating them. The CDR3 coding sequence is TGTGCCAGCAGCTTGGTCAGCTACAATGAGCAGTTCTTC. This gives the protein CASSLVSYNEQFF. The full variable domain, with the rest looked up from reference TRBV5-6 and TRBJ2-1, is DAGVTQSPTHLIKTRGQQVTLRCSPKSGHDTVSWYQQALGQGPQFIFQYYEEEERQRGNFPDRFSGHQFPNYSSELNVNALLLGDSALYLCASSLVSYNEQFFGPGTRLTVL.

This clone was observed a few times. The CDR3 loop reads CASSQSEAGKENIQYF. DNA for the CDR3: TGTGCCAGCAGCCAGAGTGAGGCGGGGAAGGAGAACATTCAGTACTTC. This chain joins TRBV21-1 and TRBJ2-4; no check of the table's D call, TRBD2, against the DNA was made. TRBV21-1 is a documented pseudogene. CDR3 length: 16 residues.

A few counts support this clone. V gene TRBV5-5 combines with J gene TRBJ2-1; D is unclear. CDR1 and CDR2 from the germline V gene are SGHKS and YYEKEE (reference sequence). The CDR3 has 14 amino acids. The V end lost 0 bases, the J end lost 6 bases, and 10 bases lay between the germline ends. CDR3: CASSLAAGFNEQFF. The CDR3, as DNA: TGTGCCAGCAGCTTGGCGGCTGGGTTCAATGAGCAGTTCTTC.

V is TRBV7-6 and J is TRBJ2-3; 7 bases fit TRBD2. CDR3 length: 16 residues. With V trimmed by 5 bases and J by 2 bases, 10 bases remained unmatched. CDR1 is SGHVS, CDR2 FNYEAQ, per germline. CDR3 DNA sequence: TGTGCCAGCAGCCCCGCCGGGGGGATATCCACAGATACGCAGTATTTT. Its protein product is CASSPAGGISTDTQYF.

This clone was recorded a few times. The chain couples TRBV9 to TRBJ2-3; TRBD2 might be the D (6 bases). The CDR3 extends over 16 amino acids. Trimming took 4 bases from V and 3 from J, leaving 18 bases between them. Germline loops: CDR1 SGDLS, CDR2 YYNGEE. The CDR3 sequence is CASSPGGFFGTDTQYF. CDR3 DNA sequence: TGTGCCAGCAGCCCCGGGGGTTTTTTCGGGACAGATACGCAGTATTTT.

This clone was seen more than once but under ten times. The chain links TRBV6-5 to TRBJ1-1, with 7 bases fitting TRBD1. With V trimmed by 5 bases and J by 2 bases, 5 bases remained unmatched. In germline, CDR1 is MNHEY, CDR2 SVGAGI. The length of the CDR3 is 14 residues. The CDR3: CASSVTGANTEAFF. The CDR3 nucleotides read TGTGCCAGCAGTGTAACAGGGGCCAACACTGAAGCTTTCTTT.

The chain links TRBV5-6 to TRBJ1-2; D ambiguous. The CDR3 covers 15 residues. V was cut by 0 bases and J by 2 bases, with 11 bases left in between. Germline V CDR1 and CDR2: SGHDT, YYEEEE. CDR3 coding DNA: TGTGCCAGCAGCTTGGAACCGGAATCGAACTATGGCTACACCTTC. This codes for CASSLEPESNYGYTF.

The chain uses TRBV5-6 and TRBJ2-1; D possibly uses TRBD1 or TRBD2 (5 bases each). Trimming removed 2 bases at V and 3 bases at J, with 9 bases between. The CDR3 sequence is 14 residues long. Germline V gene data show CDR1 as SGHDT and CDR2 as YYEEEE. The CDR3, as DNA: TGTGCCAGCAGCTTCCGGGACGGCTACAATGAGCAGTTCTTC. Its translation is CASSFRDGYNEQFF.

In its sample, this clone was seen a few times. This chain's CDR3 is CASSFARAVWGEQFF. As DNA, the CDR3 is TGCGCCAGCAGCTTCGCCAGGGCGGTTTGGGGTGAGCAGTTCTTC. The chain has TRBV5-1 and TRBJ2-1; possible D gene TRBD1, 5 bases. Germline lookup yields CDR1 SGHRS and CDR2 YFSETQ. The CDR3 spans 15 residues. V lost 2 bases to trimming and J lost 9 bases, with 18 bases between them.

This clone has a handful of counts. The V gene is TRBV18, the J gene TRBJ2-7, with D unresolved. Trimming took 6 bases from V and 2 from J, leaving 11 bases between them. Germline V CDR1 and CDR2: KGHSH, LQKENI. This CDR3 is 13 amino acids long. In nucleotides, the CDR3 is TGTGCCAGCTCGGCAAGGGTGGCCTACGAGCAGTACTTC. It encodes CASSARVAYEQYF.

J is TRBJ2-7 and V is TRBV7-9; 8 nucleotides line up with TRBD1. The J segment lost 2 bases and the V segment lost 1 base, leaving 1 base of the junction unmatched. The CDR3 loop spans 14 amino acids. The germline CDR1 and CDR2 sequences are SEHNR and FQNEAQ (reference sequence). DNA for the CDR3: TGTGCCAGCAGCTTAGGCAGGGGGCCCTACGAGCAGTACTTC. As protein: CASSLGRGPYEQYF. Combining the CDR3 with reference TRBV7-9 and TRBJ2-7 gives the whole variable domain DTGVSQNPRHKITKRGQNVTFRCDPISEHNRLYWYRQTLGQGPEFLTYFQNEAQLEKSRLLSDRFSAERPKGSFSTLEIQRTEQGDSAMYLCASSLGRGPYEQYFGPGTRLTVT.

This clone has just a few counts. J is TRBJ1-3 and V is TRBV2; perhaps TRBD1 as D (5 bases). This CDR3 spans 13 amino acids. The germline V and J ends were trimmed by 6 bases and 8 bases, with 14 bases remaining between them. Germline CDR1 is SNHLY and CDR2 is FYNNEI. The CDR3 DNA reads as TGTGCCAGCAGGGGACTACCGCCTGACACCATATATTTT. Translating it yields CASRGLPPDTIYF.

This clone was counted only a few times. This CDR3 is CASSKEPRSGANVLTF. CDR3 sequence (DNA): TGTGCCAGCAGCAAAGAACCCAGGTCTGGGGCCAACGTCCTGACTTTC. V usage is TRBV21-1 and J usage is TRBJ2-6; the table names TRBD1, a call not compared with the DNA. TRBV21-1 is described as a pseudogene. This CDR3 is 16 amino acids long.

The J gene is TRBJ2-4, the V gene TRBV27, with D possibly matching TRBD2 (6 bases). V was clipped by 0 bases and J by 6 bases, with 12 bases between them. Per the germline V gene, CDR1 is MNHEY and CDR2 is SMNVEV (reference sequence). The CDR3 totals 15 residues. The CDR3, as DNA: TGTGCCAGCAGTTTATCTTGGGGGGTTGGAAACATTCAGTACTTC. This codes for CASSLSWGVGNIQYF.

V gene TRBV2 combines with J gene TRBJ2-3; the match to TRBD2 covers 8 bases. J gave up 3 bases and V 5 bases, and 10 bases lay outside the gene matches. Germline V gives CDR1 SNHLY, CDR2 FYNNEI. There are 16 residues in the CDR3. CDR3 DNA: TGTGCCAGCAGTCCCGGCGCGGGGGGTGGTACAGATACGCAGTATTTT. It codes for CASSPGAGGGTDTQYF.

The V call is TRBV18, the J call TRBJ2-6; 9 bases match TRBD1. After removal of 0 bases from V and 4 bases from J, the junction contained 7 bases not matched to a gene. Germline V gene lookup returns CDR1 KGHSH and CDR2 LQKENI. This CDR3 is 18 amino acids long. The DNA of the CDR3 is TGTGCCAGCTCACCACCGGGACAGGGACTCTCCGGGGCCAACGTCCTGACTTTC. This encodes CASSPPGQGLSGANVLTF.